This record covers a single TCR beta chain. What it recognizes is unknown. The CDR3 loop spans 15 amino acids. Trimming at V came to 5 bases and at J to 2 bases, leaving 8 bases not matched to a gene. CDR1 and CDR2 from the germline V gene are SEHNR and FQNEAQ (reference sequence). This sample is drawn from a study of cytomegalovirus exposure and HLA in healthy donors. The PCR used 60 Vbeta and 13 Jbeta primers. TCRdb's copy holds only in-frame clones and misses some; the assay was immunoSEQ multiplex PCR. The data contain about 160,000 clones, about three quarters of them singletons. Study-level points and caveats: Donor immune exposure was known only as CMV serostatus. Researchers reported in a later analysis that a missense DCLRE1C variant was tied to TCR beta V- and J-gene trimming. Sequences of the TCR beta chain were said to predict the HLA-A and HLA-B alleles of most subjects accurately.

The source material was PBMCs. The chain links TRBV7-9 to TRBJ2-5; 7 nucleotides agree with TRBD1. The sequence was collected from a man between 18 and 29 years old in good health and CMV-seronegative. CDR3 in DNA: TGTGCCAGCAGCGTCCTGGGGACAGATCAAGAGACCCAGTACTTC. Amino acids: CASSVLGTDQETQYF.